Below are 27 T cell receptor beta chains sequenced from a single sample in a study of T cell repertoires in cytomegalovirus infection. TCRdb analysed the reads with MiXCR anew, one entry per CDR3 protein. The profile covers about 770,000 distinct CDR3 sequences, with about 28% appearing a single time and about an eighth taken by the ten largest. No antigen is known for these receptors. Sequences were derived from cultured CD8+ T cells from PBMCs, sampled from culture after CMV antigen stimulation. Receptors originate from a human donor in good health (CMV status not recorded). Some clones in this sample may be carry-over from other donors' samples.

This clonotype was recorded many times. This chain uses TRBV12-3 or TRBV12-4 with TRBJ1-5; D gene unclear. This CDR3 region has 15 residues. V dropped 8 bases and J dropped 4 bases, with 18 bases sitting between them. The CDR3 DNA is TGTGCCAGCGGTGGGTCAGACAATTTTAATCAGCCCCAGCATTTT. It yields the protein CASGGSDNFNQPQHF.

A remark on this clonotype: A read error is likely, as this CDR3 ends without the conserved phenylalanine or tryptophan. This chain connects TRBV12-3 or TRBV12-4 to TRBJ1-5; D is perhaps TRBD1 (6 bases). V lost 1 base to trimming and J lost 0 bases, with 16 bases between them. This CDR3 contains 18 residues. The CDR3 DNA follows: TGTGCCAGCAGTTTAGGGGACACGAAATGGTATAGCAATCAGCCCCAGCATTTA. This sequence encodes CASSLGDTKWYSNQPQHL.

This chain links TRBV6-2 or TRBV6-3 with TRBJ2-7; 9 nucleotides align to TRBD1. CDR3 length: 15 amino acids. Per the germline V gene, CDR1 is MNHEY and CDR2 is SVGEGT. The ends lost 5 bases at V and 1 base at J; junction bases unmatched: 6. The CDR3 nucleotides are TGTGCCAGCAGTCGAGACAGGGGGAGATCCTACGAGCAGTACGTC. It codes for CASSRDRGRSYEQYV.

This clonotype was counted only a few times. This chain connects TRBV4-1 to TRBJ2-5; TRBD2 might be the D (7 bases). From germline, CDR1 is MGHRA and CDR2 YSYEKL. The CDR3 is 16 amino acids. The ends were cut back, 1 base at V and 1 base at J, with 13 bases in the middle. The CDR3 DNA follows: TGCGCCAGCAGCCAAGGGGAGGGACAACTCCAAGAGACCCAGTACTTC. Its translation is CASSQGEGQLQETQYF.

This sequence joins TRBV18 and TRBJ1-5; D is perhaps TRBD1 (5 bases). The V end was cut by 0 bases, the J end by 9 bases, with 12 bases between. CDR1 KGHSH and CDR2 LQKENI come from the germline V gene. There are 14 residues in the CDR3. The CDR3 region has the DNA TGTGCCAGCTCACCACCAGGGGCCGAGGGGCCCCAGCATTTT. Its translation: CASSPPGAEGPQHF.

The V gene is TRBV6-2 or TRBV6-3, the J gene TRBJ1-3, with 7 positions matching TRBD1. The CDR3 loop spans 14 amino acids. In germline, CDR1 is MNHEY, CDR2 SVGEGT. V lost 6 bases to trimming and J lost 5 bases; unmatched junction nucleotides: 7. CDR3 amino acids: CASSSGTDRNTIYF. In nucleotides, the CDR3 is TGTGCCAGCAGCTCCGGGACAGATCGAAACACCATATATTTT.

The chain combines TRBV6-5 with TRBJ2-2; the D is unclear. The V gene lost 8 bases and the J gene lost 4 bases, with 8 bases spanning the gap. Germline V CDR1 and CDR2: MNHEY, SVGAGI. This CDR3 has 12 amino acids. The DNA of the CDR3 is TGTGCCAGCGGCTGGGGCACCGGGGAGCTGTTTTTT. Its translation is CASGWGTGELFF.

This clonotype occurred a few times. The gene calls are TRBV27 and TRBJ2-2; D remains ambiguous. Germline loops: CDR1 MNHEY, CDR2 SMNVEV (reference sequence). This CDR3 contains 16 residues. V lost 6 bases and J lost 1, with 15 bases in between. Here the CDR3 reads CASSPRGMQNTGELFF. Here the CDR3 DNA reads TGTGCCAGCAGCCCTCGTGGGATGCAGAACACCGGGGAGCTGTTTTTT.

This chain uses TRBV19 with TRBJ2-1; D gene unclear. The CDR3 sequence is 14 residues long. V was clipped by 5 bases and J by 4 bases, with 12 bases between them. The germline CDR1 and CDR2 sequences are LNHDA and SQIVND (reference sequence). Written as DNA, the CDR3 is TGTGCCAGTAGTCCCCGGGCCATTTACAATGAGCAGTTCTTC. Translated, it gives CASSPRAIYNEQFF.

J is TRBJ1-2 and V is TRBV7-9; D gene ambiguous. The CDR3 is 13 amino acids. The germline gives CDR1 SEHNR, CDR2 FQNEAQ (reference sequence). Trimming removed 5 bases from V and 6 bases from J, with 13 bases in between. The CDR3 nucleotides read TGTGCCAGCAGCGGGCAGTCCAAGGATGGCTACACCTTC. Protein: CASSGQSKDGYTF.

This clonotype was recorded many times. The gene calls are TRBV7-2 and TRBJ2-3; 7 nucleotides line up with TRBD2. V trimming: 5 bases; J trimming: 6 bases; junction bases outside the gene matches: 5. Germline V lookup: CDR1 SGHTA, CDR2 FQGNSA. This CDR3 contains 13 residues. The CDR3 region has the DNA TGTGCCAGCAGCCCCGTGGGGGGGGATACGCAGTATTTT. Translated, it gives CASSPVGGDTQYF.

This rearrangement joins TRBV5-5 to TRBJ1-5; TRBD1 might be the D (6 bases). Trimming left V 0 bases short and J 2 bases short, with 12 bases between. This CDR3 region has 16 residues. Germline V gene sequence: CDR1 SGHKS, CDR2 YYEKEE (reference sequence). The CDR3 protein is CASSLVGPGGNQPQHF. The CDR3 bases are TGTGCCAGCAGCTTGGTCGGTCCAGGGGGCAATCAGCCCCAGCATTTT.

In this sample, this clonotype turned up many times. This chain joins TRBV7-6 and TRBJ2-5, with 7 bases lining up with TRBD2. CDR1 is SGHVS, CDR2 FNYEAQ, per germline. V dropped 0 bases and J dropped 2; count of bases not matched to a gene: 3. CDR3 length equals 15 residues. CDR3 residues: CASSLAAGEQETQYF. CDR3 in DNA: TGTGCCAGCAGCTTAGCGGCGGGGGAGCAAGAGACCCAGTACTTC. Based on the CDR3 plus reference TRBV7-6 and TRBJ2-5, the full variable domain is GAGVSQSPRYKVTKRGQDVALRCDPISGHVSLYWYRQALGQGPEFLTYFNYEAQQDKSGLPNDRFSAERPEGSISTLTIQRTEQRDSAMYRCASSLAAGEQETQYFGPGTRLLVL.

The chain couples TRBV7-6 to TRBJ2-7; D perhaps matches TRBD1 (5 bases). The V end was cut by 8 bases, the J end by 5 bases, with 10 bases between. CDR3 length equals 11 residues. Per germline, CDR1 SGHVS and CDR2 FNYEAQ. Here the CDR3 DNA reads TGTGCCAGCCAGGGCTACCACGAGCAGTACGTC. As protein: CASQGYHEQYV.

The gene calls are TRBV7-9 and TRBJ2-7; TRBD2 might be the D (5 bases). The CDR3 totals 13 residues. Trimming cost V 5 bases and J 3 bases, with 11 bases left between them. CDR1 and CDR2 (germline): SEHNR, FQNEAQ (reference sequence). CDR3 amino acids: CASSEGLYYEQYV. The CDR3 DNA reads as TGTGCCAGCAGCGAAGGACTCTACTACGAGCAGTACGTC.

The rearrangement links TRBV23-1 to TRBJ1-2, with D perhaps matching TRBD1 (6 bases). TRBV23-1 is reported as an ORF; its role is uncertain. Trimming pared 4 bases from V and 2 bases from J, leaving 11 bases between. The CDR3 is 14 residues long. The CDR3 sequence is CASSPLGQNYGYTF. The DNA for the CDR3 is TGCGCCAGCAGTCCCCTCGGACAGAACTATGGCTACACCTTC.

This rearrangement joins TRBV20-1 to TRBJ2-5; 8 bases map to TRBD1. The CDR3 is made up of 14 amino acids. Germline values: CDR1 DFQATT, CDR2 SNEGSKA (reference sequence). V dropped 3 bases and J dropped 5; count of bases not matched to a gene: 8. CDR3: CSARGGQGEETQYF. In DNA form, the CDR3 reads TGCAGTGCTAGGGGTGGACAGGGCGAGGAGACCCAGTACTTC.

This clonotype was recorded a few times. This rearrangement joins TRBV15 to TRBJ1-1; 7 bases are a match to TRBD1. The CDR3 runs to 13 residues. The junction had 11 bases not matched to a gene; V was cut back by 6 bases and J by 10 bases. Germline assignment: CDR1 LNHNV and CDR2 YYDKDF (reference sequence). The CDR3 DNA sequence: TGTGCCACCAGGGGAGGGGGAAGGGGGCTAGCTTTCTTT. Its protein product is CATRGGGRGLAFF.

The CDR3: CASSEGAGPQTDTQYF. The CDR3 DNA reads as TGTGCCAGCAGTGAAGGGGCGGGGCCTCAAACAGATACGCAGTATTTT. V gene TRBV2 combines with J gene TRBJ2-3, with D possibly being TRBD2 (6 bases). The length of the CDR3 is 16 residues. The V and J ends lost 1 base and 3 bases respectively, with 14 bases between them. Germline V gene lookup returns CDR1 SNHLY and CDR2 FYNNEI.

The chain combines TRBV19 with TRBJ1-1; the match to TRBD1 covers 7 bases. CDR1 is LNHDA, CDR2 SQIVND, per germline (reference sequence). Losses at the gene ends were 1 base for V and 4 bases for J; bases not matched to a gene: 3. The length of the CDR3 is 14 residues. CDR3 sequence: CASSIGGGLTEAFF. For the CDR3, the DNA is TGTGCCAGTAGTATAGGAGGGGGCCTCACTGAAGCTTTCTTT.

The rearrangement links TRBV6-2 or TRBV6-3 to TRBJ1-5; D is perhaps TRBD1 (5 bases). The CDR3 spans 16 residues. Germline CDR1 MNHEY, CDR2 SVGEGT. Trimming left V 6 bases short and J 3 bases short, with 18 bases between. The CDR3 nucleotides are TGTGCCAGCAGCCCCTTTTATGGGGCAGCCAATCAGCCCCAGCATTTT. Amino acid sequence: CASSPFYGAANQPQHF.

This clonotype was observed a few times. The CDR3 here is CASSRGQRFTDTQYF. The CDR3, as DNA: TGTGCCAGCAGCCGAGGACAGAGATTCACAGATACGCAGTATTTT. V is TRBV6-2 or TRBV6-3 and J is TRBJ2-3; weak D call: TRBD1 (6 bases). Germline lookup yields CDR1 MNHEY and CDR2 SVGEGT. With 6 bases removed from V and 2 bases from J, the gap between germline ends came to 15 bases. The CDR3 sequence is 15 residues long.

This clonotype was seen more than once but under ten times. The chain joins TRBV15 to TRBJ2-3, with a tentative D call TRBD2 (7 bases). The CDR3 runs 16 residues. Germline V lookup: CDR1 LNHNV, CDR2 YYDKDF (reference sequence). Trimming cost V 1 base and J 6 bases, with 17 bases left between them. DNA of the CDR3: TGTGCCACCAGCAGAGTTGATCTCGGGGGGCGGGATACGCAGTATTTT. It codes for CATSRVDLGGRDTQYF.

Remarks on this clonotype: Being one base from a much bigger clone, this may be a read error. This chain's CDR3 is CANSLGRSYEQYV. The CDR3 DNA reads TGTGCCAACAGCCTGGGGCGATCGTACGAGCAGTACGTC. The chain combines TRBV7-8 with TRBJ2-7; D possibly corresponds to TRBD1 (5 bases). This CDR3 is 13 amino acids long. CDR1 is SGHVS, CDR2 FQNEAQ, per germline.

V and J are TRBV20-1 and TRBJ2-7; TRBD2 might be the D (5 bases). Germline assignment: CDR1 DFQATT and CDR2 SNEGSKA (reference sequence). There are 16 residues in the CDR3. V lost 2 bases and J lost 0, with 17 bases in between. The CDR3 sequence is CSARLTADSPSYEQYV. CDR3 DNA sequence: TGCAGTGCTAGACTTACTGCGGACTCCCCCTCCTACGAGCAGTACGTC.

The chain joins TRBV4-1 to TRBJ2-7; D is ambiguous. V lost 0 bases to trimming and J lost 3 bases, with 6 bases between them. Looked up from germline, CDR1 is MGHRA and CDR2 is YSYEKL. This CDR3 has 13 residues. This CDR3 reads CASSQDLDYEQYV. The CDR3 DNA follows: TGCGCCAGCAGCCAAGACCTGGACTACGAGCAGTACGTC.

The chain is built from TRBV7-9 and TRBJ2-6; D call uncertain. Looked up from germline, CDR1 is SEHNR and CDR2 is FQNEAQ (reference sequence). The CDR3 sequence is 15 residues long. The ends were cut back, 6 bases at V and 0 bases at J, with 9 bases in the middle. The CDR3 spells CASSSTHSGANVLTF. Here the CDR3 DNA reads TGTGCCAGCAGTTCGACCCACTCTGGGGCCAACGTCCTGACTTTC.